Reported below is one TCR beta chain. PCR was performed a second time for about 7 to 12 cycles using a sample-barcoded 5' primer and a J-beta primer mix. One entry per CDR3 protein, called by TCRdb with MiXCR from the 5' RACE reads. In the table there are some 640,000 distinct CDR3 sequences, around 45% of which are singletons. CDR1 is DFQATT, CDR2 SNEGSKA, per germline (reference sequence). Trimming cost V 3 bases and J 6 bases, with 15 bases left between them. This CDR3 spans 15 amino acids. The sample originates from a study of blood T cells in healthy people across ages. Material for sequencing was blood. The chain carries TRBV20-1 and TRBJ1-6; maybe TRBD1 (5 bases). The sequence derives from a woman between 55 and 75 years old in good health. The CDR3 DNA reads as TGCAGTGCTAGGTCAGGGAACGCGGGTAATTCACCCCTCCACTTT. Translated, it gives CSARSGNAGNSPLHF.